This T cell receptor (beta chain) was found in a study of blood T cells in healthy people across ages. Notes on the study in general: Age showed a roughly linear inverse relationship with TCR beta diversity per million T cells. There were more naive CD4+ cells and higher diversity in long-lived donors than in aged donors.

Per germline, CDR1 SGDLS and CDR2 YYNGEE. The CDR3 length is 18 residues. Using a J-beta primer mix together with a sample-barcoded 5' primer, a second PCR was run for roughly 7 to 11 cycles. TCRdb ran MiXCR on the 5' RACE reads and lists one entry per CDR3 protein. The sample has some 1,800,000 distinct CDR3 sequences; roughly two fifths are singletons. Of note for this clonotype: The antigen is unknown.

The sequenced sample was blood. The chain couples TRBV9 to TRBJ2-5; D might be TRBD2 (7 bases). TRBJ2-7 explains the end of the DNA better; the J call may be wrong. This receptor was taken from a human donor in good health. Here the CDR3 DNA reads TGTGCCAGCGGGAGGGGCGGAACAGGGCCGATGGGTTCGGACGAGCAGTACTTC. Translating it yields CASGRGGTGPMGSDEQYF.